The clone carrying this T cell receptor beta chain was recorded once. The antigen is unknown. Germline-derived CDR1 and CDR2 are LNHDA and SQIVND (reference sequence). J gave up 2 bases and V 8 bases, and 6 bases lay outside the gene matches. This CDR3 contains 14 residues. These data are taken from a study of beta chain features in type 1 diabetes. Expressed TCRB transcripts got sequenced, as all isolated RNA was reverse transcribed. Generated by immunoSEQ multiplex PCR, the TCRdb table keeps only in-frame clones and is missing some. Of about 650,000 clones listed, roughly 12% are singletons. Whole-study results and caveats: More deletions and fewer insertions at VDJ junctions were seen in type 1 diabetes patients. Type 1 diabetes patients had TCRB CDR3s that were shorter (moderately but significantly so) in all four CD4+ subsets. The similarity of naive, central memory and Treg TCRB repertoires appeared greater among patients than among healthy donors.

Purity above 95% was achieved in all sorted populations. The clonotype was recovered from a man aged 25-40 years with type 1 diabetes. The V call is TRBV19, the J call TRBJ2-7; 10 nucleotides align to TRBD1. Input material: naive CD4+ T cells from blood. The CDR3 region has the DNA TGTGCCAGTCGCTGGGGACAGGGGCCCTACGAGCAGTACTTC. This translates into CASRWGQGPYEQYF.